This TCR beta chain is from a study of CD8 T cells in ankylosing spondylitis. The CDR3 totals 15 residues. Germline-derived CDR1 and CDR2 are SGHAT and FQNNGV. The V gene lost 2 bases and the J gene lost 4 bases, with 14 bases spanning the gap. A remark on this clonotype: No antigen is known for it.

Making the TCR beta libraries involved quantitative 5'-RACE with molecular barcodes. MiXCR, applied by TCRdb to the 5' RACE reads, yields one record per CDR3 protein. Altogether 220,000 or so distinct CDR3 sequences are present, 18% being singletons, with the ten largest covering roughly 46%. The study, taken as a whole, reports: Several highly homologous variants formed a TCR beta motif that appeared characteristic of ankylosing spondylitis blood. Disease-linked clones bore a CD8+ phenotype and were relatively rare in peripheral blood.

The rearrangement uses TRBV11-2 and TRBJ2-5; D is uncertain. The TCR originated in a male donor with ankylosing spondylitis. The material sequenced was blood, either unsorted or a sorted T cell fraction (not recorded which). CDR3 sequence (DNA): TGTGCCAGCAGCTTAAGTGGGCCATCCAGAGAGACCCAGTACTTC. It is translated as CASSLSGPSRETQYF. Combining the CDR3 with reference TRBV11-2 and TRBJ2-5 gives the whole variable domain EAGVAQSPRYKIIEKRQSVAFWCNPISGHATLYWYQQILGQGPKLLIQFQNNGVVDDSQLPKDRFSAERLKGVDSTLKIQPAKLEDSAVYLCASSLSGPSRETQYFGPGTRLLVL.